The present T cell receptor (beta chain) was sequenced within a study of a mutant IDH1 vaccine in newly diagnosed glioma (dated by TCRdb to the early 2020s). Background on the whole study: Of the 25 to 35 patients who were treated, approximately 60% were male and approximately 38% were female, and the mean age was approximately 40 years. Prior to enrollment, patients had been given standard therapy consisting of radiotherapy alone, temozolomide alone, or radiochemotherapy with temozolomide, with the combination given to most patients. Peripheral blood samples were drawn at six visits, namely V03 (baseline), V05, V07, V10, V12 and V13. Longitudinal TCRB deep sequencing was performed for 20 to 25 treated patients wherever samples were available for exploratory analyses. The paper as a whole reports these results and caveats: The authors noted that analyses of patient blood samples could not be reproduced because of sample limitations. Vaccine-induced immune responses across multiple MHC alleles were detected in approximately 93% of patients. PBMC samples for TCRB deep sequencing were selected based on availability. No apparent relationship was observed between pseudoprogression and alterations in the top peripheral T cell clonotypes detected by TCRB sequencing.

Reading the germline V gene gives CDR1 SGDLS and CDR2 YYNGEE. V sheds 2 bases and J sheds 1 base, leaving 10 bases between their ends. CDR3 length: 15 amino acids, cysteine to phenylalanine. Of the read, only the CDR3 DNA is kept; its 45 bases are in frame from base 1. The library relied on the immunoSEQ multiplex PCR assay. Rearranged TCR beta chain sequences were amplified with the hsTCRB Kit following the manufacturer's protocol. TCRB libraries were sequenced on an Illumina MiSeq. As for how the authors treated the data: The kit vendor's proprietary platform handled demultiplexing, trimming and gene mapping. The table comes from immuneACCESS by way of TCRdb, which keeps in-frame sequences with V and J called. Part of the clones is missing from these tables; in studies checked, under half for an unresolved V gene and the rest for unknown reasons. The DNA gave D and trimming, while V, J and clone size come from that table. This sample holds about 68,000 clones; more than 65% were observed only once. The ten largest clones capture more than 8% of the sample.

The time point label of this sample denotes: baseline, week 1 (first vaccination visit). The intended sense of this specimen's treatment or condition label: pre-vaccination baseline after standard-of-care therapy. All donors had newly diagnosed IDH1-mutant astrocytomas of WHO grade 3 or 4 that showed loss of nuclear ATRX. The samples were drawn from NOA16, a multicentre, single-arm, open-label phase I trial in Germany that tested a mutant IDH1 peptide vaccine in humans for the first time. Visit V03 blood draws served as the baseline sample for immunogenicity testing. The DNeasy Blood and Tissue Kit was used to extract genomic DNA from EDTA blood for TCRB sequencing. On this clone: This receptor's antigen is unknown. Base qualities were left out, and no much larger clone turns up one base away.

Sequences were derived from PBMCs, sampled from a glioma patient treated with radiotherapy, temozolomide or both. This sequence originates from a man aged 45 to 65 with glioma. The chain couples TRBV9 to TRBJ1-3; no D gene is confidently identified. The DNA reads TGTGCCAGCAGCGTCGAGGGCAGGTCTGGAAACACCATATATTTT. Its protein is CASSVEGRSGNTIYF.